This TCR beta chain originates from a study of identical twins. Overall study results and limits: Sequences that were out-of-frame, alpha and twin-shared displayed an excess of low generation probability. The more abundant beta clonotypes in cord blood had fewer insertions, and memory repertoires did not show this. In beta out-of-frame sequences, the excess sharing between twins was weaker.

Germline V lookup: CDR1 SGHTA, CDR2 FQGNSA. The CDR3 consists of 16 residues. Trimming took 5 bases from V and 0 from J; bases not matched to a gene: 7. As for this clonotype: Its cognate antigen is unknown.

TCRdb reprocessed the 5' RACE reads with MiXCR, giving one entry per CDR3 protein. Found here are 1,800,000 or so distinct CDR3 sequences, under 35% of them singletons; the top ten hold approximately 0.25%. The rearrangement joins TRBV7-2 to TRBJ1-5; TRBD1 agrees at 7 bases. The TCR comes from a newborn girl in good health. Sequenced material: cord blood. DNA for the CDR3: TGTGCCAGCAGCACCCGACAGGGTACTAGCAATCAGCCCCAGCATTTT. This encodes CASSTRQGTSNQPQHF.